A selection of T cell receptor beta chains follows, all from one sample in a study of T cell changes during pregnancy in multiple sclerosis. Method: immunoSEQ multiplex PCR; TCRdb's copy keeps in-frame clones and lacks some. The data contain fewer than 110,000 clones, just under 95% of them singletons. This specimen consisted of peripheral blood, obtained in the third trimester of pregnancy. The receptor set was obtained from a female donor in good health, enrolled as a control in a pregnancy study. The CDR3 runs from the conserved cysteine through the conserved F or W. The D gene is left open where the match is weak. Some rows have no size entry. The others give once, few or many, or a class for an expanded clone.

D,V,size,J,CDR3,DNA
TRBD1,TRBV27,few,TRBJ1-2,CASTPGQGGVSGYTF,TGTGCCAGCACCCCGGGACAGGGGGGTGTCAGTGGCTACACCTTC
-,TRBV5-1,-,TRBJ1-1,CASDSTGMNTEAFF,TGCGCCAGCGATTCGACAGGCATGAACACTGAAGCTTTCTTT
TRBD2,TRBV7-2,-,TRBJ2-3,CASSLRAGGITDTQYF,TGTGCCAGCAGCTTACGAGCGGGGGGGATCACAGATACGCAGTATTTT
TRBD1,TRBV13,few,TRBJ1-1,CASSLRTGKAEAFF,TGTGCCAGCAGCTTGAGGACAGGTAAGGCTGAAGCTTTCTTT
TRBD1,TRBV11-2,-,TRBJ1-4,CASSSRTGEGGKLFF,TGTGCCAGCAGCTCCCGGACAGGGGAGGGCGGAAAACTGTTTTTT
-,TRBV7-2,-,TRBJ2-3,CASASLFRSPDTQYF,TGTGCCAGCGCCTCCTTATTCCGGAGCCCAGATACGCAGTATTTT
TRBD1,TRBV30,few,TRBJ2-5,CAWSAGTGGETQYF,TGTGCCTGGAGTGCCGGGACAGGAGGAGAGACCCAGTACTTC
TRBD1,TRBV19,once,TRBJ1-1,CASSTLSGQTFNTEAFF,TGTGCCAGTAGTACCCTCTCGGGACAGACCTTTAACACTGAAGCTTTCTTT
TRBD2,TRBV7-2,-,TRBJ2-1,CASSLESLAGAREQFF,TGTGCCAGCAGCTTAGAGTCGTTAGCGGGGGCACGGGAGCAGTTCTTC
TRBD1,TRBV18,-,TRBJ1-2,CASSPGQATYGYTF,TGTGCCAGCTCACCCGGACAGGCGACCTATGGCTACACCTTC
-,TRBV4-3,-,TRBJ1-1,CASSQDRGVGTEAFF,TGCGCCAGCAGCCAAGATCGGGGGGTGGGGACTGAAGCTTTCTTT
TRBD1,TRBV27,-,TRBJ2-5,CASSLYSGTGQGGTQYF,TGTGCCAGCAGTTTATACTCCGGGACAGGTCAAGGTGGGACCCAGTACTTC
TRBD2,TRBV7-8,once,TRBJ2-1,CASTSYVAGVYNEQFF,TGTGCCAGCACCTCCTATGTGGCGGGGGTCTACAATGAGCAGTTCTTC
-,TRBV10-3,once,TRBJ1-3,CAISSGIGNTIYF,TGTGCCATCAGCAGCGGGATTGGAAACACCATATATTTT
TRBD2,TRBV5-6,-,TRBJ2-7,CASSLASGAPQYF,TGTGCCAGCAGCTTGGCTAGCGGGGCCCCCCAGTACTTC
TRBD1,TRBV5-8,-,TRBJ2-5,CASSLVRDRGTQETQYF,TGTGCCAGCAGCTTGGTCCGGGACAGGGGGACCCAAGAGACCCAGTACTTC
TRBD1,TRBV5-4,-,TRBJ2-7,CASSFRAGGQASSYEQYF,TGTGCCAGCAGCTTTCGTGCCGGGGGACAGGCAAGCTCCTACGAGCAGTACTTC
-,TRBV4-2,-,TRBJ2-3,CASSQGLVADTQYF,TGTGCCAGCAGCCAGGGATTAGTAGCGGATACGCAGTATTTT
TRBD1,TRBV30,-,TRBJ2-7,CAWSYPDRVPTYEQYF,TGTGCCTGGAGTTATCCGGACAGGGTGCCGACCTACGAGCAGTACTTC
-,TRBV2,few,TRBJ1-6,CASRWSQTDSPLHF,TGTGCCAGCAGATGGAGCCAAACCGATTCACCCCTCCACTTT
-,TRBV4-2,-,TRBJ1-2,CASSPGLNGYTF,TGTGCCAGCAGCCCTGGACTTAATGGCTACACCTTC
-,TRBV25-1,-,TRBJ1-2,CASSDPGSLANYGYTF,TGTGCCAGCAGTGACCCCGGGAGCTTAGCTAACTATGGCTACACCTTC
-,TRBV7-3,-,TRBJ2-2,CASSLTGGNTGELFF,TGTGCCAGCAGCTTAACGGGAGGAAACACCGGGGAGCTGTTTTTT
-,TRBV6-5,-,TRBJ1-6,CASSYTGVSPLHF,TGTGCCAGCAGTTACACGGGGGTCTCACCCCTCCACTTT
-,TRBV25-1,-,TRBJ1-6,CASRLEGVGSPLHF,TGTGCCAGCAGATTAGAGGGGGTGGGTTCACCCCTCCACTTT
-,TRBV29-1,once,TRBJ2-7,CSVDLSTDLSYEQYF,TGCAGCGTTGATCTGTCGACAGACTTGTCCTACGAGCAGTACTTC
TRBD1,TRBV5-1,once,TRBJ2-3,CASSFRDRTTDTQYF,TGCGCCAGCAGCTTTAGGGACAGGACCACAGATACGCAGTATTTT
TRBD1,TRBV6-5,once,TRBJ1-2,CASTTGNYGYTF,TGTGCCAGTACGACAGGGAACTATGGCTACACCTTC
TRBD1,TRBV7-7,-,TRBJ2-7,CASSLAGDLRDRPFEQYF,TGTGCCAGCAGCTTAGCAGGAGACCTTCGGGACAGGCCCTTCGAGCAGTACTTC
-,TRBV18,-,TRBJ1-4,CASSEDISNEKLFF,TGTGCCAGCTCAGAGGACATCAGTAATGAAAAACTGTTTTTT
-,TRBV9,-,TRBJ1-4,CASSASPGTNEKLFF,TGTGCCAGCAGCGCGAGCCCGGGGACTAACGAAAAACTGTTTTTT
TRBD2,TRBV7-9,-,TRBJ2-3,CASSSRRKTSGGDTDTQYF,TGTGCCAGCAGCTCCCGCCGGAAGACTAGCGGGGGGGACACAGATACGCAGTATTTT
-,TRBV11-2,-,TRBJ1-1,CASSLPGDTEAFF,TGTGCCAGCAGCCTCCCCGGAGATACTGAAGCTTTCTTT
-,TRBV6-4,-,TRBJ2-3,CASSHRQNTDTQYF,TGTGCCAGCAGTCATAGACAGAACACAGATACGCAGTATTTT
-,TRBV6-6,-,TRBJ1-1,CASSYAENTEAFF,TGTGCCAGCAGTTACGCGGAGAACACTGAAGCTTTCTTT
-,TRBV30,-,TRBJ1-2,CAWSVIIGDSGGYTF,TGTGCCTGGAGTGTTATAATAGGGGATAGCGGCGGCTACACCTTC
-,TRBV7-6,-,TRBJ1-2,CASSYDRGNYGYTF,TGTGCCAGCAGCTACGACAGAGGAAACTATGGCTACACCTTC
TRBD1,TRBV14,-,TRBJ1-4,CASSQAELTGGGEKLFF,TGTGCCAGCAGCCAAGCTGAATTGACAGGGGGCGGTGAAAAACTGTTTTTT
-,TRBV7-2,-,TRBJ1-2,CASSYARGAGYTF,TGTGCCAGCAGCTATGCTCGGGGGGCTGGCTACACCTTC
TRBD1,TRBV19,once,TRBJ2-1,CASSLQPGQGYNEQFF,TGTGCCAGTAGTCTCCAACCGGGACAGGGCTACAATGAGCAGTTCTTC
TRBD1,TRBV6-6,-,TRBJ2-5,CASSYSPGQGEETQYF,TGTGCCAGCAGTTACTCGCCGGGACAGGGGGAAGAGACCCAGTACTTC
-,TRBV5-6,-,TRBJ2-1,CASSLAGNNEQFF,TGTGCCAGCAGCTTGGCGGGAAACAATGAGCAGTTCTTC
-,TRBV10-3,-,TRBJ1-3,CAISPAGAGDTIYF,TGTGCCATCTCCCCGGCGGGGGCCGGAGACACCATATATTTT